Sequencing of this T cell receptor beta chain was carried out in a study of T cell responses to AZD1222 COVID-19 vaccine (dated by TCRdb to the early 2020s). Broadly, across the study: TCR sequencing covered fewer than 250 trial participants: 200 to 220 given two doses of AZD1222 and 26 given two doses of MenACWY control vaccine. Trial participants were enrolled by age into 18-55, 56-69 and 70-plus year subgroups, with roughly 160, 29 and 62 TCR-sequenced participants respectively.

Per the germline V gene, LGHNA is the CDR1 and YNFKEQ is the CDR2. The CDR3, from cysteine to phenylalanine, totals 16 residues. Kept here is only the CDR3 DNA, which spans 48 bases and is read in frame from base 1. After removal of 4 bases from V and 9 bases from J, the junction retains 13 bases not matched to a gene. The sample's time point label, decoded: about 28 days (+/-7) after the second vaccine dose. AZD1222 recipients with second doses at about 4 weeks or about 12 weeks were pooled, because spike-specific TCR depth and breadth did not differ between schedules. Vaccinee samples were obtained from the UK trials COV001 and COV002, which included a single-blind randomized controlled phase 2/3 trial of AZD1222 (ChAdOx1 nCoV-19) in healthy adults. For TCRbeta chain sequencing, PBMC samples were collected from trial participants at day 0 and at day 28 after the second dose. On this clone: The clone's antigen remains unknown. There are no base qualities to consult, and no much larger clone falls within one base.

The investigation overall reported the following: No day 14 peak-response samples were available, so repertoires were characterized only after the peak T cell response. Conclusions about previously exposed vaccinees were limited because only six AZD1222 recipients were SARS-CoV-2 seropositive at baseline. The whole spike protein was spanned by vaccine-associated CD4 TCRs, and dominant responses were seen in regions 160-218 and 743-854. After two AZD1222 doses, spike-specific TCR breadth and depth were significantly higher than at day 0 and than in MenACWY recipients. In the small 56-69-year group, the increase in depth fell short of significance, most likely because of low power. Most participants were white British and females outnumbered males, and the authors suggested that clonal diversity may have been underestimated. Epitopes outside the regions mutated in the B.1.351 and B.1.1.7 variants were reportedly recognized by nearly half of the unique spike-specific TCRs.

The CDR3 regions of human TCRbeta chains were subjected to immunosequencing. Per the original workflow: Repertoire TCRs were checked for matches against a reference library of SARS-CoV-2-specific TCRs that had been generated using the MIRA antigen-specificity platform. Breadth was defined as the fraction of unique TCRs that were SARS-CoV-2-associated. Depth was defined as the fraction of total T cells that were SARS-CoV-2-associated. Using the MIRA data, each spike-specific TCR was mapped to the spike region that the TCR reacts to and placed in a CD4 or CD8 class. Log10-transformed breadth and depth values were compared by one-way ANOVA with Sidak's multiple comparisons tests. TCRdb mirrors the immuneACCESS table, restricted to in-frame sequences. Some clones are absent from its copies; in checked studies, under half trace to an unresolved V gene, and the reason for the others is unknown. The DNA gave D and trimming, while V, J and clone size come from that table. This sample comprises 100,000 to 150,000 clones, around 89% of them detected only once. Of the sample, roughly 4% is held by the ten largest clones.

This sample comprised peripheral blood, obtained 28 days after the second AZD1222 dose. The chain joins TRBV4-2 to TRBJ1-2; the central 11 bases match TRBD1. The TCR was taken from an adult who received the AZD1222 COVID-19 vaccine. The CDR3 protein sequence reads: CASSLDPRTGGICYTF. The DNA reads TGTGCCAGCAGCCTCGACCCTCGGACAGGGGGCATTTGCTACACCTTC.